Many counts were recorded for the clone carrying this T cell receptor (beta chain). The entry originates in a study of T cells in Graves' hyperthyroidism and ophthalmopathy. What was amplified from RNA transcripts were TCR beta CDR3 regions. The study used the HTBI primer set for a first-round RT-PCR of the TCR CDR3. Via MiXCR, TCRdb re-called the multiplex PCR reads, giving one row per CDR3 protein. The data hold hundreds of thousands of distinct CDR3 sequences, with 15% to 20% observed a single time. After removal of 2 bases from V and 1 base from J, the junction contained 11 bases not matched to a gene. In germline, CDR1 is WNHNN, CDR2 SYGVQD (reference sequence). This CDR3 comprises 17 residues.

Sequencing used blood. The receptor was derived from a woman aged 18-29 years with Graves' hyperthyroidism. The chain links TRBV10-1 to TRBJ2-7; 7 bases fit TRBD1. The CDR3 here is CASSEIDPGTASYEQYF. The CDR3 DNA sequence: TGCGCCAGCAGTGAGATTGATCCCGGGACAGCTTCCTACGAGCAGTACTTC.